The 14 T cell receptor beta chains in this list originate from one sample, sequenced in a study of T cell clonality in common variable immunodeficiency. The method was immunoSEQ multiplex PCR; TCRdb's version includes in-frame clones alone and lacks a portion of them. The table records 40,000 or so clones without singletons, the ten largest covering less than 3%. Sample: peripheral blood mononuclear cells. The receptors derive from a person aged 18 to 69 in good health.

Many counts were recorded for this clone. The sequence runs out 3 residues before the end of the CDR3; the remainder is reconstructed from the germline J gene. The V and J genes are TRBV6-1 and TRBJ2-3, with D unclear. The CDR3 totals 14 residues. V was cut by 1 base and J by 1 base, with 6 bases left in between. The germline CDR1 and CDR2 sequences are MNHNS and SASEGT. CDR3 residues: CASSEERGTDTQYF. The covered CDR3 bases are TGTGCCAGCAGTGAAGAAAGGGGCACAGATACG.

Ten or more counts support this clone. Read coverage stops 3 residues before the CDR3 terminus; the germline J gene supplies the remainder. V and J are TRBV20-1 and TRBJ2-4; D remains unclear. The CDR3 sequence is 13 residues long. Germline-derived CDR1 and CDR2 are DFQATT and SNEGSKA (reference sequence). Trimming left V 6 bases short and J 0 bases short, with 9 bases between. The CDR3 reads CSATQVAKNIQYF. CDR3 DNA (partial): TGCAGTGCCACTCAAGTAGCCAAAAACATT.

This clone has at least ten counts. The CDR3 end falls 3 residues outside the read, so it is completed with the germline J gene. This chain connects TRBV10-1 to TRBJ2-1; D perhaps matches TRBD1 (5 bases). V was trimmed by 5 bases and J by 4 bases, leaving 15 bases between them. CDR1 is WNHNN and CDR2 is SYGVQD in the germline V gene (reference sequence). The CDR3 has 15 residues. The CDR3 here is CASSFSRGTYNEQFF. The sequenced part of the CDR3 DNA is TGCGCCAGCAGTTTTAGTAGGGGAACGTACAATGAG.

Ten or more counts support this clone. The read gets to within 3 residues of the CDR3 end, and the germline J gene fills in the rest. The chain links TRBV19 to TRBJ2-5; 7 positions agree with TRBD2. Germline V CDR1 and CDR2: LNHDA, SQIVND (reference sequence). V gave up 3 bases and J gave up 1 base; unmatched junction bases: 8. The CDR3 contains 16 residues. CDR3 DNA (partial): TGTGCCAGTAGTATTCCGTCCGGCGGGAGCCAAGAGACC. Protein product: CASSIPSGGSQET. The whole CDR3 is CASSIPSGGSQETQYF.

This clone appeared many times. Given a much more abundant clone one base away, this may be a read error. The read halts 3 residues ahead of the CDR3 end, with the missing end drawn from the germline J gene. V gene TRBV20-1 combines with J gene TRBJ1-4; tentative D call: TRBD1 (5 bases). The CDR3 has 15 residues. CDR1 is DFQATT and CDR2 is SNEGSKA in the germline V gene (reference sequence). The DNA read from the CDR3 is TGCAGTGCTCGCATCAGGGCGTCTGGGGCCAACGTA. Translating gives CSARIRASGANV. In full, the CDR3 reads CSARIRASGANVLFF.

This clone was observed at least ten times. The DNA ends 3 residues before the CDR3 does, and the rest of the CDR3 is filled in from the germline J gene. This chain uses TRBV20-1 with TRBJ1-6; 7 nucleotides match TRBD1. The CDR3 runs to 15 residues. V gave up 6 bases and J gave up 6 bases; unmatched junction bases: 11. Germline V gene sequence: CDR1 DFQATT, CDR2 SNEGSKA (reference sequence). The CDR3 sequence is CSANWDRSTNSPLHF. Incomplete CDR3 DNA: TGCAGTGCCAACTGGGACAGATCCACTAATTCACCC.

In its sample, this clone was seen many times. The CDR3 end falls 3 residues outside the read, so it is completed with the germline J gene. The rearrangement links TRBV18 to TRBJ2-2; 12 bases line up with TRBD2. With 1 base clipped from V and 6 bases from J, the junction kept 3 bases outside the gene matches. Germline-derived CDR1 and CDR2 are KGHSH and LQKENI. The CDR3 consists of 16 residues. CDR3 DNA, as far as it was read: TGTGCCAGCTCACCACGACTAGCGGGAGCTTCCGGGGAG. This codes for CASSPRLAGASGE. The complete CDR3 reads CASSPRLAGASGELFF. Complete variable domain (other parts from reference TRBV18 and TRBJ2-2): NAGVMQNPRHLVRRRGQEARLRCSPMKGHSHVYWYRQLPEEGLKFMVYLQKENIIDESGMPKERFSAEFPKEGPSILRIQQVVRGDSAAYFCASSPRLAGASGELFFGEGSRLTVL.

This clone showed up just a few times. The read terminates 3 residues ahead of where the CDR3 ends, so the germline J gene completes it. The V call is TRBV30, the J call TRBJ1-2; D remains ambiguous. There are 15 residues in the CDR3. Germline loops: CDR1 GTSNPN, CDR2 SVGIG (reference sequence). Incomplete CDR3 DNA: TGTGCCTGGAGTATACTAGCGGGAGGAGTAGATACC. It translates to CAWSILAGGVDT. The complete CDR3 sequence is CAWSILAGGVDTYTF.

This clone has a count of ten or more. Read coverage stops 3 residues before the CDR3 terminus; the germline J gene supplies the remainder. This CDR3 is also generated by other DNA sequences in the sample. The rearrangement links TRBV30 to TRBJ1-1, with 9 positions matching TRBD1. The CDR3 loop spans 13 amino acids. Germline V gene data show CDR1 as GTSNPN and CDR2 as SVGIG (reference sequence). The ends lost 2 bases at V and 4 bases at J; junction bases unmatched: 2. The CDR3 here is CAWSRQGGTEAFF. CDR3 DNA (partial): TGTGCCTGGAGTCGACAGGGGGGCACTGAA.

The sample holds many counts of this clone. The CDR3 is cut off 3 residues early in the read; its end comes from the germline J gene. The chain recombines TRBV7-7 with TRBJ2-3; the D gene is possibly TRBD2 (6 bases). The CDR3 extends over 13 amino acids. Germline assignment: CDR1 SSHAT and CDR2 FNYEAQ (reference sequence). Deletions cut 5 bases from V and 1 base from J, with 7 bases between. The CDR3 DNA, read in part, is TGTGCCAGCAGCACGGGGGGCACAGATACG. This encodes CASSTGGTDT. The full CDR3 is CASSTGGTDTQYF.

This clone was seen repeatedly, ten times or more. The read comes to an end 3 residues before the CDR3 does, leaving the germline J gene to fill in the end. The chain is built from TRBV15 and TRBJ1-5, with D possibly TRBD1 on 5 matching bases. V dropped 2 bases and J dropped 6 bases, with 8 bases sitting between them. CDR3 length: 13 residues. The V gene's germline CDR1 is LNHNV and CDR2 YYDKDF (reference sequence). The chain's CDR3 is CATSRRGRQPQHF. CDR3 bases read: TGTGCCACCAGCAGAAGGGGCCGTCAGCCC. Variable domain in full (rest from reference TRBV15 and TRBJ1-5): DAMVIQNPRYQVTQFGKPVTLSCSQTLNHNVMYWYQQKSSQAPKLLFHYYDKDFNNEADTPDNFQSRRPNTSFCFLDIRSPGLGDTAMYLCATSRRGRQPQHFGDGTRLSIL.

This clone was observed a handful of times. The read falls 3 residues short of the CDR3 end, and the missing part is taken from the germline J gene. V gene TRBV19 combines with J gene TRBJ1-2; D not certain. The CDR3 totals 16 residues. CDR1 LNHDA and CDR2 SQIVND come from the germline V gene (reference sequence). The CDR3 sequence is CASSIPRTSSYNDYTF. The CDR3 DNA, read in part, is TGTGCCAGTAGTATCCCTCGGACTAGCTCCTACAATGAC.

This clone came up many times. The read finishes 3 residues shy of the CDR3 end, and the germline J gene is used to complete it. V usage is TRBV28 and J usage is TRBJ2-7; possibly TRBD2 for D (5 bases). Between the trimmed V and J ends, which lost 3 bases and 6 bases, there was a span of 15 bases. The CDR3 totals 14 residues. The germline gives CDR1 MDHEN, CDR2 SYDVKM. The CDR3 protein is CASSFVLAGGEQYF. Partial CDR3 DNA: TGTGCCAGCAGTTTCGTTCTAGCAGGAGGCGAG.

This clone was picked up many times. Read sequence stops 3 residues before the CDR3 end, and the germline J gene provides the missing end. The chain couples TRBV7-6 to TRBJ2-5; D is uncertain. The CDR3 length is 13 residues. V dropped 0 bases and J dropped 2 bases, with 4 bases sitting between them. Per germline, CDR1 SGHVS and CDR2 FNYEAQ. The chain's CDR3 is CASSLAIQETQYF. The covered CDR3 bases are TGTGCCAGCAGCTTAGCCATTCAAGAGACC.